Below are 31 T cell receptor beta chains sequenced from a single sample in a study of relationships among human T cell subsets. From mRNA, alpha and beta CDR3 regions were amplified using semiquantitative ARM-PCR. Exponential amplification used communal superprimers after tagged nested gene-specific primers in ARM-PCR. TCRdb reprocessed the multiplex PCR reads via MiXCR and lists one record per CDR3 protein. The data hold 2,500 to 3,000 distinct CDR3 sequences, with roughly four fifths observed a single time. The specimen was total T cells sorted from blood. Every receptor here comes from a man between 35 and 55 years old in good health.

This clonotype occurred a few times. V and J are TRBV20-1 and TRBJ2-7; 7 bases agree with TRBD2. Germline CDR1 DFQATT, CDR2 SNEGSKA (reference sequence). This CDR3 has 20 residues. V shed 0 bases and J 0 bases; nucleotides not matched to a gene: 20. In DNA, the CDR3 is TGCAGTGCTAGAGATTCATTCCTTTCGGGGGGAGCACTAGACTCCTACGAGCAGTACTTC. This sequence encodes CSARDSFLSGGALDSYEQYF.

The genes are TRBV20-1 and TRBJ1-2, with TRBD1 matching 7 bases. The V segment lost 1 base and the J segment 3 bases; nucleotides outside the gene matches: 2. CDR1 is DFQATT and CDR2 is SNEGSKA in the germline V gene (reference sequence). The length of the CDR3 is 13 residues. CDR3 DNA sequence: TGCAGTGCTAGAGCTACAGGGGACTATGGCTACACCTTC. Amino acids: CSARATGDYGYTF.

The chain links TRBV28 to TRBJ1-2; D is uncertain. V lost 3 bases, J lost 2 bases, and 4 bases lay in between. This CDR3 has 12 amino acids. The germline gives CDR1 MDHEN, CDR2 SYDVKM. In DNA form, the CDR3 reads TGTGCCAGCAGTTTCCCCAACTATGGCTACACCTTC. It specifies CASSFPNYGYTF.

This sequence joins TRBV11-2 and TRBJ1-1; 9 bases match TRBD1. V lost 5 bases to trimming and J lost 4 bases; unmatched junction nucleotides: 8. This CDR3 has 15 amino acids. Germline values: CDR1 SGHAT, CDR2 FQNNGV. The CDR3 sequence: CASSPTDRGSTEAFF. The CDR3 DNA reads TGTGCCAGCAGCCCAACGGACAGGGGAAGCACTGAAGCTTTCTTT.

The chain joins TRBV4-1 to TRBJ2-5; unclear D gene. The length of the CDR3 is 17 residues. Per the germline V gene, CDR1 is MGHRA and CDR2 is YSYEKL. The ends were cut back, 0 bases at V and 2 bases at J, with 16 bases in the middle. Here the CDR3 reads CASSQEIALLGQETQYF. CDR3 DNA sequence: TGCGCCAGCAGCCAAGAGATCGCCCTCCTTGGGCAAGAGACCCAGTACTTC.

The rearrangement uses TRBV11-2 and TRBJ2-5; D perhaps matches TRBD2 (5 bases). Per the germline V gene, CDR1 is SGHAT and CDR2 is FQNNGV. This CDR3 spans 13 amino acids. V was pared by 1 base and J by 5 bases, with 8 bases between. CDR3 nucleotide sequence: TGTGCCAGCAGCTTAGGACTAAGGGAGACCCAGTACTTC. This sequence encodes CASSLGLRETQYF. The whole variable domain, remainder taken from reference TRBV11-2 and TRBJ2-5, is EAGVAQSPRYKIIEKRQSVAFWCNPISGHATLYWYQQILGQGPKLLIQFQNNGVVDDSQLPKDRFSAERLKGVDSTLKIQPAKLEDSAVYLCASSLGLRETQYFGPGTRLLVL.

The genes are TRBV20-1 and TRBJ1-5; 8 nucleotides agree with TRBD1. With V trimmed by 4 bases and J by 7 bases, 9 bases remained unmatched. The CDR3 has 14 amino acids. Germline V gene sequence: CDR1 DFQATT, CDR2 SNEGSKA (reference sequence). The CDR3 reads CSAKGQGAWQPQHF. The CDR3 DNA reads TGCAGTGCTAAGGGTCAGGGGGCGTGGCAGCCCCAGCATTTT.

This sequence joins TRBV6-6 and TRBJ2-5, with D maybe TRBD2 (5 bases). CDR3 size: 16 residues. Germline-derived CDR1 and CDR2 are MNHNY and SVGAGI (reference sequence). V dropped 2 bases and J dropped 9 bases, with 22 bases sitting between them. CDR3 sequence: CASSYLPDFGKSPQYF. The CDR3 nucleotides read TGTGCCAGCAGTTACCTCCCGGACTTCGGGAAGAGCCCCCAGTACTTC.

The rearrangement joins TRBV28 to TRBJ1-1, with D maybe TRBD1 (6 bases). Germline CDR1 MDHEN, CDR2 SYDVKM. This CDR3 comprises 14 residues. V was trimmed by 5 bases and J by 6 bases, leaving 16 bases between them. The DNA of the CDR3 is TGTGCCAGCAGTCCTAGCAGGGGAAGGGCTGAAGCTTTCTTT. Translated, it gives CASSPSRGRAEAFF.

The rearrangement joins TRBV7-6 to TRBJ2-3, with unresolved D. The CDR3 consists of 12 residues. V lost 1 base to trimming and J lost 4 bases, with 3 bases between them. CDR1 and CDR2 from the germline V gene are SGHVS and FNYEAQ. This CDR3 is CASSLGADTQYF. CDR3 bases: TGTGCCAGCAGCTTAGGTGCAGATACGCAGTATTTT.

J is TRBJ2-1 and V is TRBV6-5; D possibly corresponds to TRBD2 (5 bases). V was shortened by 2 bases and J by 2 bases, with 10 bases between the two germline ends. The CDR3 has 15 amino acids. Germline assignment: CDR1 MNHEY and CDR2 SVGAGI. The CDR3 region has the DNA TGTGCCAGCAGTTACGGCGAGGGCACCTACAATGAGCAGTTCTTC. As protein: CASSYGEGTYNEQFF.

This chain joins TRBV6-5 and TRBJ2-7; tentatively, D is TRBD1 (5 bases). The CDR3 runs 14 residues. Trimming took 2 bases from V and 4 from J, leaving 12 bases between them. The V gene's germline CDR1 is MNHEY and CDR2 SVGAGI. This CDR3 reads CASSYKGQPYEQYF. The CDR3 nucleotides read TGTGCCAGCAGTTACAAGGGGCAGCCGTACGAGCAGTACTTC.

The chain employs TRBV11-2 and TRBJ2-5, with D unclear. Germline values: CDR1 SGHAT, CDR2 FQNNGV. CDR3 size: 13 residues. V lost 3 bases, J lost 7 bases, and 12 bases lay in between. The CDR3 DNA reads as TGTGCCAGCAGCTTCGTCCAGAGGACGACCCAGTACTTC. Translating it yields CASSFVQRTTQYF.

This chain links TRBV11-2 with TRBJ2-3, with D maybe TRBD2 (5 bases). The CDR3 length is 12 residues. The V gene's germline CDR1 is SGHAT and CDR2 FQNNGV. Between the trimmed V and J ends, which lost 4 bases and 6 bases, there was a span of 8 bases. The CDR3: CASSSLADTQYF. The DNA for the CDR3 is TGTGCCAGCAGCTCCTTAGCGGATACGCAGTATTTT.

DNA for the CDR3: TGTGCCAGCAGCTTAGCGGGGAACAGGGACTACGAGCAGTACTTC. This encodes CASSLAGNRDYEQYF. V and J are TRBV7-9 and TRBJ2-7; weak D call: TRBD1 (6 bases). The CDR3 has 15 amino acids. CDR1 and CDR2 (germline): SEHNR, FQNEAQ (reference sequence). Trimming stripped 0 bases from V and 3 bases from J, with 12 bases between.

This rearrangement joins TRBV28 to TRBJ2-7, with TRBD2 matching over 10 bases. Looked up from germline, CDR1 is MDHEN and CDR2 is SYDVKM. The CDR3 has 16 residues. With 4 bases clipped from V and 4 bases from J, the junction kept 10 bases outside the gene matches. CDR3 protein: CASSSASGRARYEQYF. In DNA form, the CDR3 reads TGTGCCAGCAGTTCCGCCAGCGGGAGGGCTAGGTACGAGCAGTACTTC.

This chain connects TRBV11-2 to TRBJ1-2, with D possibly being TRBD1 (6 bases). CDR3 length: 14 amino acids. V lost 1 base, J lost 6 bases, and 12 bases lay in between. Germline-derived CDR1 and CDR2 are SGHAT and FQNNGV. This CDR3 reads CASSLVTTGDGYTF. The CDR3 DNA reads as TGTGCCAGCAGCTTAGTCACGACAGGTGATGGCTACACCTTC.

Only a few counts were recorded for this clonotype. The J gene is TRBJ2-5, the V gene TRBV28, with D uncertain. Germline values: CDR1 MDHEN, CDR2 SYDVKM. The CDR3 has 11 amino acids. Trimming shortened V by 2 bases and J by 2 bases, and 0 bases separated the two germline ends. CDR3 coding DNA: TGTGCCAGCAGTTTACAAGAGACCCAGTACTTC. Translated, it gives CASSLQETQYF.

This rearrangement joins TRBV11-2 to TRBJ2-2; 14 nucleotides align to TRBD2. The CDR3 runs to 15 residues. Looked up from germline, CDR1 is SGHAT and CDR2 is FQNNGV. V shed 6 bases and J 6 bases; nucleotides not matched to a gene: 3. The CDR3 spells CASRWGLAGAGELFF. As DNA, the CDR3 is TGTGCCAGCAGATGGGGACTAGCGGGAGCCGGGGAGCTGTTTTTT.

CDR3 nucleotide sequence: TGTGCCAGCAGCCAAGATAGTGCTAGAGGAGGGGATGAGCAGTTCTTC. As protein: CASSQDSARGGDEQFF. The chain carries TRBV4-2 and TRBJ2-1, with D possibly TRBD2 on 6 matching bases. The V end was cut by 0 bases, the J end by 8 bases, with 17 bases between. The CDR3 has 16 residues. Looked up from germline, CDR1 is LGHNA and CDR2 is YNFKEQ.

The chain uses TRBV28 and TRBJ2-7; TRBD2 aligns across 7 bases. CDR1 and CDR2 (germline): MDHEN, SYDVKM. Unmatched junction bases numbered 8, after V lost 2 bases and J lost 4 bases. The CDR3 has 15 residues. The CDR3: CASSLVRGSGYEQYF. The CDR3 DNA follows: TGTGCCAGCAGTTTAGTGCGCGGGAGTGGTTACGAGCAGTACTTC.

The chain links TRBV11-2 to TRBJ1-1; D is unclear. The CDR3 contains 14 residues. Germline V gene sequence: CDR1 SGHAT, CDR2 FQNNGV. V was shortened by 2 bases and J by 1 base, with 8 bases between the two germline ends. The CDR3 coding sequence is TGTGCCAGCAGCTTACTTCTCCGGAACACTGAAGCTTTCTTT. Encoded protein: CASSLLLRNTEAFF.

The chain recombines TRBV12-3 or TRBV12-4 with TRBJ1-6; 8 nucleotides agree with TRBD1. The CDR3 runs to 15 residues. V lost 4 bases and J lost 8; bases outside the gene matches: 7. The CDR3 spells CASSYDRGRHSPLHF. The CDR3 coding sequence is TGTGCCAGCAGTTACGACAGGGGCCGACATTCACCCCTCCACTTT.

The J gene is TRBJ2-5, the V gene TRBV28; D gene uncertain. Germline V gives CDR1 MDHEN, CDR2 SYDVKM. The CDR3 contains 15 residues. The V end lost 3 bases, the J end lost 2 bases, and 13 bases lay between the germline ends. The CDR3 DNA reads TGTGCCAGCAGTTTTTCTGGAGCGCGGCAAGAGACCCAGTACTTC. Residues: CASSFSGARQETQYF.

The rearrangement uses TRBV7-9 and TRBJ2-3; no clear D. The CDR3 extends over 11 amino acids. V was clipped by 8 bases and J by 6 bases, with 9 bases between them. The germline V gene has CDR1 SEHNR and CDR2 FQNEAQ (reference sequence). The CDR3 sequence is CASGDVDTQYF. The CDR3 nucleotides read TGTGCCAGCGGGGATGTGGATACGCAGTATTTT.

The gene calls are TRBV11-2 and TRBJ2-4; tentatively, D is TRBD1 or TRBD2 (5 bases each). This CDR3 has 14 amino acids. The V end lost 6 bases, the J end lost 7 bases, and 16 bases lay between the germline ends. The V gene's germline CDR1 is SGHAT and CDR2 FQNNGV. CDR3 in amino acids: CASRPVVGVNIQYF. CDR3 bases: TGTGCCAGCAGGCCCGTAGTGGGGGTGAACATTCAGTACTTC.

The rearrangement joins TRBV20-1 to TRBJ2-2; 7 bases fit TRBD1. Germline CDR1 DFQATT, CDR2 SNEGSKA (reference sequence). The trim removed 6 bases at V and 2 bases at J, leaving 6 bases unmatched. The CDR3 contains 14 residues. As DNA, the CDR3 is TGCAGTGCCAAACAGGGGAGCAACACCGGGGAGCTGTTTTTT. This gives the protein CSAKQGSNTGELFF.

The V call is TRBV7-8, the J call TRBJ2-6, with a weak D call TRBD2 (6 bases). The CDR3 extends over 16 amino acids. V lost 4 bases, J lost 0 bases, and 10 bases lay in between. Per germline, CDR1 SGHVS and CDR2 FQNEAQ. The CDR3 is CASSSRESSGANVLTF. The CDR3 DNA reads TGTGCCAGCAGCTCACGGGAGTCCTCTGGGGCCAACGTCCTGACTTTC.

The chain employs TRBV7-9 and TRBJ2-7; perhaps TRBD2 as D (5 bases). The CDR3 length is 12 residues. Germline V gene sequence: CDR1 SEHNR, CDR2 FQNEAQ (reference sequence). Between the trimmed V and J ends, which lost 8 bases and 2 bases, there was a span of 10 bases. The CDR3, as DNA: TGTGCCAGCGGAGGCAGAACCTACGAGCAGTACTTC. This encodes CASGGRTYEQYF.

This clonotype was seen a single time. The V gene is TRBV5-4, the J gene TRBJ2-5, with 12 nucleotides matching TRBD2. This CDR3 is built from 23 residues. Germline trimming cut 4 bases from V and 1 base from J; bases unmatched to any gene: 26. The germline gives CDR1 SGHNT, CDR2 YYREEE (reference sequence). CDR3: CASSRTMLGGSLAGGTSQETQYF. CDR3 nucleotide sequence: TGTGCCAGCAGCCGAACCATGCTGGGGGGGAGCCTAGCGGGGGGGACAAGCCAAGAGACCCAGTACTTC.

The V gene is TRBV28, the J gene TRBJ2-3; 9 bases align to TRBD2. V trimming: 1 base; J trimming: 2 bases; junction bases outside the gene matches: 4. Per germline, CDR1 MDHEN and CDR2 SYDVKM. The length of the CDR3 is 16 residues. The CDR3 bases are TGTGCCAGCAGTTTATTCGGCGGGAGGGACACAGATACGCAGTATTTT. Encoded protein: CASSLFGGRDTDTQYF. The whole variable domain, filled in from reference TRBV28 and TRBJ2-3, reads DVKVTQSSRYLVKRTGEKVFLECVQDMDHENMFWYRQDPGLGLRLIYFSYDVKMKEKGDIPEGYSVSREKKERFSLILESASTNQTSMYLCASSLFGGRDTDTQYFGPGTRLTVL.